The present T cell receptor (beta chain) was sequenced within a study of blood T cell repertoires in COVID-19. Study-wide background: There were acute and convalescent COVID-19 samples, and they came from the United States, Italy and Spain.

Sequencing was performed with immunoSEQ multiplex PCR; in TCRdb, only in-frame clones are kept and a portion is missing. Here the sample spans over 120,000 clones, about 79% being singletons. V shed 3 bases, J shed 5 bases, and the junction held 6 bases outside the gene matches. Germline CDR1 and CDR2: MNHEY and SMNVEV (reference sequence). The CDR3 is 15 residues long. This receptor was identified in a man between 45 and 60 years old who had recovered from COVID-19. The sample comprised PBMCs or T cells enriched from blood (not recorded which). The rearrangement links TRBV27 to TRBJ2-1; 8 bases are shared with TRBD2. The CDR3 sequence is CASSFPGLGDNEQFF. CDR3 sequence (DNA): TGTGCCAGCAGTTTCCCGGGACTAGGAGACAATGAGCAGTTCTTC.